Presented here are 31 T cell receptor beta chains from one specimen sequenced in a study of T-cell memory formation after mild COVID-19. TCRdb reprocessed the 5' RACE reads via MiXCR and lists one record per CDR3 protein. The sample holds approximately 340,000 distinct CDR3 sequences; around 15% are singletons and the top ten take 20% to 25%. Sequencing was performed on PBMCs or a T cell subset sorted from them (not recorded which). The receptors here all came from a man between 18 and 29 years old who had mild COVID-19 (a few samples of this study predate the infection). Cell type and time point are not known.

The J gene is TRBJ2-1, the V gene TRBV5-4, with TRBD2 identical over 11 bases. Germline lookup yields CDR1 SGHNT and CDR2 YYREEE (reference sequence). The CDR3 consists of 16 residues. V dropped 4 bases and J dropped 4; count of bases not matched to a gene: 7. In DNA, the CDR3 is TGTGCCAGCAGCGACCCTAGCGGGGGGACGTACAATGAGCAGTTCTTC. This gives the protein CASSDPSGGTYNEQFF.

The chain carries TRBV6-1 and TRBJ1-2; D is ambiguous. V dropped 6 bases and J dropped 1 base, with 6 bases sitting between them. This CDR3 is 12 amino acids long. Per germline, CDR1 MNHNS and CDR2 SASEGT. CDR3 sequence: CASRAFNYGYTF. The CDR3 DNA reads as TGTGCCAGCAGGGCGTTTAACTATGGCTACACCTTC.

The J gene is TRBJ2-7, the V gene TRBV12-3 or TRBV12-4; possible D gene TRBD2, 5 bases. V lost 5 bases, J lost 0 bases, and 14 bases lay in between. CDR3 length: 15 residues. The DNA for the CDR3 is TGTGCCAGCAGTCCCCCTGGACTCCACTCCTACGAGCAGTACTTC. Encoded protein: CASSPPGLHSYEQYF.

In this sample, this clonotype turned up many times. The chain employs TRBV5-6 and TRBJ2-7; D remains unclear. V lost 1 base to trimming and J lost 1 base, with 9 bases between them. The germline gives CDR1 SGHDT, CDR2 YYEEEE. The CDR3 consists of 14 residues. CDR3 region: CASSLTGDSYEQYF. CDR3 coding DNA: TGTGCCAGCAGCTTGACTGGCGATTCCTACGAGCAGTACTTC.

There are many counts of this clonotype. J is TRBJ2-7 and V is TRBV4-1, with 8 bases identical to TRBD2. The CDR3 covers 16 residues. Germline trimming cut 4 bases from V and 2 bases from J; bases unmatched to any gene: 10. The germline V gene encodes CDR1 MGHRA and CDR2 YSYEKL. This chain's CDR3 is CASSPESGGNAYEQYV. The CDR3 DNA reads as TGCGCCAGCAGCCCAGAAAGCGGGGGCAACGCCTACGAGCAGTACGTC.

This clonotype was detected a few times. The J gene is TRBJ2-7, the V gene TRBV7-8; 11 bases are a match to TRBD2. Germline trimming cut 5 bases from V and 6 bases from J; bases unmatched to any gene: 6. Per the germline V gene, CDR1 is SGHVS and CDR2 is FQNEAQ. This CDR3 comprises 14 residues. The CDR3 DNA follows: TGTGCCAGCAGCGCCCACGGACTAGCGGGCGAGCAGTACGTC. Protein product: CASSAHGLAGEQYV.

The V gene is TRBV2, the J gene TRBJ2-2, with D perhaps TRBD1 (5 bases). This CDR3 spans 14 amino acids. The germline V gene has CDR1 SNHLY and CDR2 FYNNEI. V was pared by 1 base and J by 6 bases, with 9 bases between. CDR3 in amino acids: CASSEVIGAGELFF. CDR3 sequence (DNA): TGTGCCAGCAGTGAAGTCATAGGGGCCGGGGAGCTGTTTTTT.

The sample holds a few counts of this clonotype. The V call is TRBV20-1, the J call TRBJ2-7; D is undetermined. Germline CDR1 and CDR2: DFQATT and SNEGSKA (reference sequence). The CDR3 has 10 residues. Trimming stripped 5 bases from V and 7 bases from J, with 9 bases between. As DNA, the CDR3 is TGCAGTGCTCTAGAGGATGAGCAGTACTTC. Amino acids: CSALEDEQYF.

In its sample, this clonotype was seen many times. This chain uses TRBV5-5 with TRBJ1-4; a possible D gene is TRBD1 (6 bases). CDR3 size: 16 residues. V was shortened by 0 bases and J by 6 bases, with 15 bases between the two germline ends. Germline lookup yields CDR1 SGHKS and CDR2 YYEKEE (reference sequence). The DNA of the CDR3 is TGTGCCAGCAGCTTGGCTCCAGGCAGGGGTGATGAAAAACTGTTTTTT. Its translation is CASSLAPGRGDEKLFF. The whole variable domain, filled in from reference TRBV5-5 and TRBJ1-4, reads DAGVTQSPTHLIKTRGQQVTLRCSPISGHKSVSWYQQVLGQGPQFIFQYYEKEERGRGNFPDRFSARQFPNYSSELNVNALLLGDSALYLCASSLAPGRGDEKLFFGSGTQLSVL.

The V gene is TRBV4-1, the J gene TRBJ2-1; 8 bases match TRBD1. V dropped 1 base and J dropped 15; count of bases not matched to a gene: 14. The length of the CDR3 is 15 residues. Germline V gene sequence: CDR1 MGHRA, CDR2 YSYEKL. In DNA form, the CDR3 reads TGCGCCAGCAGCCAAGCTTCCCTTGGGACAGGCTCCTCGTTCTTC. Translated, it gives CASSQASLGTGSSFF.

CDR3 DNA sequence: TGTGCCAGCAGCACGTTAGCGGGGGGAACGAGCTACGAGCAGTACTTC. Protein sequence: CASSTLAGGTSYEQYF. The V gene is TRBV6-2 or TRBV6-3, the J gene TRBJ2-7, with 10 bases lining up with TRBD2. The CDR3 runs to 16 residues. With 6 bases clipped from V and 3 bases from J, the junction kept 11 bases outside the gene matches. CDR1 MNHEY and CDR2 SVGEGT come from the germline V gene.

This clonotype was seen a handful of times. The DNA for the CDR3 is TGTGCCAGCAGCCGCCTGGGGGGAATCTCTGGAAACACCATATATTTT. This codes for CASSRLGGISGNTIYF. The chain carries TRBV11-2 and TRBJ1-3; D might be TRBD1 (5 bases). V was clipped by 5 bases and J by 0 bases, with 14 bases between them. This CDR3 comprises 16 residues. CDR1 is SGHAT and CDR2 is FQNNGV in the germline V gene.

The sample holds many counts of this clonotype. The chain combines TRBV12-3 or TRBV12-4 with TRBJ2-3, with D unclear. The CDR3 loop spans 12 amino acids. Trimming removed 3 bases from V and 6 bases from J, with 7 bases in between. CDR3 in amino acids: CASSLTVDTQYF. The CDR3 DNA reads as TGTGCCAGCAGTTTGACTGTCGATACGCAGTATTTT.

This clonotype showed up many times. A junction end diverges from the germline sequence, so it may reflect a read error. The chain carries TRBV7-7 and TRBJ2-5, with a possible D match to TRBD1 (7 bases). The germline V gene encodes CDR1 SSHAT and CDR2 FNYEAQ (reference sequence). There are 14 residues in the CDR3. The CDR3 region is CASSSGQGGETQYF. The CDR3 DNA reads TGTGCTAGCAGCTCAGGTCAGGGGGGAGAGACCCAGTACTTC.

This clonotype occurred a few times. This chain links TRBV28 with TRBJ1-6; 9 nucleotides align to TRBD1. CDR3 length: 14 amino acids. V lost 7 bases to trimming and J lost 10 bases; unmatched junction nucleotides: 8. Per the germline V gene, CDR1 is MDHEN and CDR2 is SYDVKM. The CDR3 reads CASIAGQGSSPLHF. The CDR3 DNA sequence: TGTGCCAGCATTGCGGGACAGGGCAGCTCACCCCTCCACTTT.

This clonotype was found a few times. V usage is TRBV29-1 and J usage is TRBJ2-4; unclear D gene. CDR3 size: 13 residues. Trimming left V 6 bases short and J 0 bases short, with 9 bases between. In germline, CDR1 is SQVTM, CDR2 ANQGSEA. CDR3 DNA sequence: TGCAGCGTGATAGGATTAGCCAAAAACATTCAGTACTTC. It is translated as CSVIGLAKNIQYF.

This chain joins TRBV6-2 or TRBV6-3 and TRBJ2-5; 7 nucleotides match TRBD2. This CDR3 has 15 residues. The ends lost 2 bases at V and 2 bases at J; junction bases unmatched: 5. The germline V gene encodes CDR1 MNHEY and CDR2 SVGEGT. The DNA for the CDR3 is TGTGCCAGCAGTTACCCGAGGCGGGGGCAAGAGACCCAGTACTTC. As protein: CASSYPRRGQETQYF.

This clonotype was detected a few times. CDR3 sequence: CASSLDRMETQYF. As DNA, the CDR3 is TGCGCCAGCAGCTTGGATAGAATGGAGACCCAGTACTTC. The genes are TRBV5-1 and TRBJ2-5; no clear D gene. V lost 0 bases to trimming and J lost 5 bases, with 8 bases between them. CDR3 length: 13 residues. CDR1 and CDR2 from the germline V gene are SGHRS and YFSETQ.

Only a few counts were recorded for this clonotype. The chain is built from TRBV18 and TRBJ2-3; D unresolved. The ends were cut back, 4 bases at V and 2 bases at J, with 7 bases in the middle. The CDR3 consists of 13 residues. CDR1 is KGHSH and CDR2 is LQKENI in the germline V gene. In nucleotides, the CDR3 is TGTGCCAGCTCACGCCGGTACACAGATACGCAGTATTTT. Translating it yields CASSRRYTDTQYF.

The chain combines TRBV20-1 with TRBJ2-5; 7 bases are a match to TRBD1. The CDR3 is 18 amino acids. CDR1 and CDR2 (germline): DFQATT, SNEGSKA (reference sequence). Trimming removed 1 base from V and 1 base from J; junction bases left unmatched: 15. The CDR3 loop reads CSARVRPSDRLFQETQYF. CDR3 coding DNA: TGCAGTGCTAGAGTCCGTCCCTCGGACAGGCTCTTCCAAGAGACCCAGTACTTC.

The table lists this clonotype with many counts. The V call is TRBV5-1, the J call TRBJ2-7; TRBD1 matches 8 bases. There are 13 residues in the CDR3. Germline CDR1 and CDR2: SGHRS and YFSETQ. The trim removed 9 bases at V and 5 bases at J, leaving 10 bases unmatched. CDR3 sequence reads: CATRTGPGDEQYV. The CDR3 bases are TGCGCCACCAGGACAGGGCCGGGGGACGAGCAGTACGTC.

V usage is TRBV6-1 and J usage is TRBJ2-7; TRBD1 matches 10 bases. Trimming removed 2 bases from V and 6 bases from J; junction bases left unmatched: 4. CDR3 size: 14 residues. Germline CDR1 reads MNHNS; CDR2 reads SASEGT. The CDR3 coding sequence is TGTGCCAGCAGTGAATTGGGGACAGGGGTCGAGCAGTACTTC. Residues: CASSELGTGVEQYF.

This chain links TRBV9 with TRBJ2-7; 7 nucleotides agree with TRBD1. This CDR3 region has 15 residues. Trimming took 0 bases from V and 4 from J; bases not matched to a gene: 7. The germline CDR1 and CDR2 sequences are SGDLS and YYNGEE. CDR3: CASSVAAQGIYEQYF. In DNA, the CDR3 is TGTGCCAGCAGCGTAGCAGCACAGGGGATTTACGAGCAGTACTTC.

This clonotype was seen at least ten times. The chain joins TRBV7-2 to TRBJ1-5; D gene ambiguous. CDR1 SGHTA and CDR2 FQGNSA come from the germline V gene. This CDR3 is 13 amino acids long. V dropped 5 bases and J dropped 3 bases, with 8 bases sitting between them. The CDR3: CASSKDPNQPQHF. DNA of the CDR3: TGTGCCAGCAGCAAAGATCCCAATCAGCCCCAGCATTTT.

This chain uses TRBV5-7 with TRBJ2-5, with TRBD2 identical over 8 bases. TRBV5-7 is reported as an ORF; its role is uncertain. The ends lost 4 bases at V and 4 bases at J; junction bases unmatched: 12. The CDR3 length is 16 residues. CDR3 in DNA: TGTGCCAGCAGCACCGGGGGGGCGCTTGGTGGAGAGACCCAGTACTTC. Protein: CASSTGGALGGETQYF.

This clonotype came up a few times. The J gene is TRBJ1-1, the V gene TRBV12-3 or TRBV12-4; the D is unclear. V was pared by 4 bases and J by 2 bases, with 11 bases between. CDR3 length: 14 residues. The CDR3 coding sequence is TGTGCCAGCAGTTGGGTCAGCGGAAACACTGAAGCTTTCTTT. Translated: CASSWVSGNTEAFF.

This chain uses TRBV15 with TRBJ2-5, with D perhaps being TRBD1 or TRBD2 (5 bases each). The CDR3 sequence is 15 residues long. The V end lost 5 bases, the J end lost 5 bases, and 18 bases lay between the germline ends. Germline V gives CDR1 LNHNV, CDR2 YYDKDF (reference sequence). DNA of the CDR3: TGTGCCACCAGCGCACCCAGAACTTGGGGGGAGACCCAGTACTTC. Amino acid sequence: CATSAPRTWGETQYF.

The rearrangement links TRBV20-1 to TRBJ2-3, with 7 bases lining up with TRBD2. CDR1 is DFQATT and CDR2 is SNEGSKA in the germline V gene (reference sequence). CDR3 length: 14 amino acids. V shed 4 bases, J shed 10 bases, and the junction held 14 bases outside the gene matches. The CDR3 loop reads CSAKTGTKIAAQYF. In DNA form, the CDR3 reads TGCAGTGCTAAAACCGGGACTAAGATCGCGGCGCAGTATTTT.

This chain joins TRBV20-1 and TRBJ1-3, with D hard to call. V gave up 0 bases and J gave up 0 bases, with 6 bases separating them. Per the germline V gene, CDR1 is DFQATT and CDR2 is SNEGSKA (reference sequence). There are 14 residues in the CDR3. The DNA for the CDR3 is TGCAGTGCTAGAGACGAGAGCTCTGGAAACACCATATATTTT. Translated: CSARDESSGNTIYF.

The CDR3 sequence: CASSFRVEQFF. The CDR3 DNA follows: TGCGCCAGCAGTTTTCGAGTTGAGCAGTTCTTC. The V gene is TRBV5-1, the J gene TRBJ2-1; D unresolved. The CDR3 has 11 residues. Trimming removed 5 bases from V and 9 bases from J, with 9 bases in between. Germline V lookup: CDR1 SGHRS, CDR2 YFSETQ.

There are many counts of this clonotype. J is TRBJ1-1 and V is TRBV5-1, with D possibly being TRBD1 (5 bases). The CDR3 runs to 14 residues. The V gene's germline CDR1 is SGHRS and CDR2 YFSETQ. V shed 3 bases and J shed 1 base, with 10 bases lying between them. The CDR3 spells CASSSQGANTEAFF. In DNA, the CDR3 is TGCGCCAGCAGCTCCCAGGGCGCGAACACTGAAGCTTTCTTT.